These T cell receptor beta chains were read from a single sample in a study of PD-1 blockade in classical Hodgkin lymphoma. Data came from immunoSEQ multiplex PCR; TCRdb stores just in-frame clones and leaves some out. Here the sample spans 34,000 or so clones, 90% to 95% being singletons. The source material was CD4+ T cells from blood, sampled before the fourth cycle of nivolumab. Receptors were obtained from a human donor with classical Hodgkin lymphoma. Both conserved end residues are part of each CDR3. Fields, in order: J gene, D gene, V gene, clone size, CDR3 DNA, CDR3 protein. D genes are given only for firm matches. The listing skips clone size in some rows; elsewhere it reads once, few, many or a size class.

>TRBJ1-5|.|TRBV28|.
TGTGGAGCCTCGGGGACCCCGGCCAATCAGCCCCAGCATTTT
CGASGTPANQPQHF
>TRBJ2-3|.|TRBV6-6|.
TGTGCCAGCAGTCGAATAGAAGCAGATACGCAGTATTTT
CASSRIEADTQYF
>TRBJ2-1|TRBD2|TRBV5-1|.
TGCGCCAGCAGCTTGGGGACTAGCGGGACCAATGAGCAGTTCTTC
CASSLGTSGTNEQFF
>TRBJ1-1|.|TRBV7-9|.
TGTGCCAGCAGCCCCCGGTCCGTAACGGCTTTCTTT
CASSPRSVTAFF
>TRBJ1-2|.|TRBV5-4|few
TGTGCCAGCACCCCAGGAGGCGGTTGGTATGGCTACACCTTC
CASTPGGGWYGYTF
>TRBJ2-3|.|TRBV28|.
TGTGCCAGCAGTTTCGTGGGGGCAGATACGCAGTATTTT
CASSFVGADTQYF
>TRBJ2-5|.|TRBV5-1|once
TGCGCCAGCAGCATTTATTTAGACCAAGAGACCCAGTACTTC
CASSIYLDQETQYF
>TRBJ1-3|TRBD1|TRBV18|.
TGTGCCAGCTCACTATCCGGGACAGGGGGATCTGGAAACACCATATATTTT
CASSLSGTGGSGNTIYF
>TRBJ2-3|.|TRBV5-6|.
TGTGCCAGCAGCTCTGTAGGGATGACTAGCACAGATACGCAGTATTTT
CASSSVGMTSTDTQYF
>TRBJ1-2|.|TRBV5-1|.
TGCGCCAGCAGCTTGGACAGATATGGCTACACCTTC
CASSLDRYGYTF
>TRBJ2-1|TRBD2|TRBV19|once
TGTGCCAGTAGGGGACTAGCGGTGTCCTACAATGAGCAGTTCTTC
CASRGLAVSYNEQFF
>TRBJ1-1|TRBD1|TRBV5-4|once
TGTGCCAGCAGCAGGGGGCAGATTGAAGCTTTCTTT
CASSRGQIEAFF
>TRBJ2-3|.|TRBV15|.
TGTGCCACCAGCACCCGGCAGTACACAGATACGCAGTATTTT
CATSTRQYTDTQYF
>TRBJ2-3|.|TRBV28|.
TGTGCCAGCAGTACCCCGACCGAATATTACACAGATACGCAGTATTTT
CASSTPTEYYTDTQYF
>TRBJ1-1|.|TRBV28|.
TGTGCCAGCAGTTTATCGGTAGGGCTGTGGACTGAAGCTTTCTTT
CASSLSVGLWTEAFF
>TRBJ2-5|.|TRBV5-6|once
TGTGCCAGCAGCTTGTCGGTAGGGAAGGAGACCCAGTACTTC
CASSLSVGKETQYF
>TRBJ1-2|.|TRBV29-1|.
TGCAGCGTTGAAGATCGAGGCAAGGGGGTGAACTATGGCTACACCTTC
CSVEDRGKGVNYGYTF
>TRBJ1-4|.|TRBV5-5|.
TGTGCCAGCAGCCGAGCGACGGGGAATGAAAAACTGTTTTTT
CASSRATGNEKLFF
>TRBJ1-3|TRBD1|TRBV28|.
TGTGCCAGCCGGGCTCCGGGACAGGGAGGAAACACCATATATTTT
CASRAPGQGGNTIYF
>TRBJ2-5|.|TRBV29-1|.
TGCAGCGTTGAACGGACTGGGGGTGAGACCCAGTACTTC
CSVERTGGETQYF
>TRBJ1-6|.|TRBV30|.
TGTGCCTGGAGTAGTCGGGGATCCCTCCACTTT
CAWSSRGSLHF
>TRBJ1-5|.|TRBV10-3|.
TGTGCCATCAGTGATGGAGAGGGTGGTCAGCCCCAGCATTTT
CAISDGEGGQPQHF
>TRBJ1-1|.|TRBV19|.
TGTGCCAGTAGCCTTCTACGGGGGACTGAAGCTTTCTTT
CASSLLRGTEAFF
>TRBJ2-7|.|TRBV18|.
TGTGCCAGCTCACCTCTTCCCTCCTACGAGCAGTACTTC
CASSPLPSYEQYF
>TRBJ1-1|.|TRBV25-1|.
TGTGCCAGCAGCCGGACAGTTGAAGCTTTCTTT
CASSRTVEAFF
>TRBJ1-1|.|TRBV7-2|once
TGTGCCAGCAGCCGTCAGGGCGGGACTGAAGCTTTCTTT
CASSRQGGTEAFF
>TRBJ2-1|TRBD1|TRBV19|.
TGTGCCAGTAGCTTGGGACAGTACAATGAGCAGTTCTTC
CASSLGQYNEQFF
>TRBJ1-5|.|TRBV30|.
TGTGCCTGGAGCTTCAGAAATAGCAATCAGCCCCAGCATTTT
CAWSFRNSNQPQHF
>TRBJ2-3|.|TRBV5-5|.
TGTGCCTTTGGACTTGTCACAGATACGCAGTATTTT
CAFGLVTDTQYF
>TRBJ1-5|.|TRBV19|.
TGTGCCAGTAGTATAGCGCACAGTAGCAATCAGCCCCAGCATTTT
CASSIAHSSNQPQHF
>TRBJ2-3|.|TRBV6-6|.
TGTGCCAGCACCCGACCTGGAGAGGATACGCAGTATTTT
CASTRPGEDTQYF
>TRBJ2-1|TRBD2|TRBV19|.
TGTGCCAGTAACCGAGCGGGGCTGAAAAACAATGAGCAGTTCTTC
CASNRAGLKNNEQFF
>TRBJ1-2|TRBD1|TRBV30|once
TGTGCCTGGATCAAGGACAGGGGCTATGGCTACACCTTC
CAWIKDRGYGYTF
>TRBJ1-2|TRBD1|TRBV19|.
TGTGCCAGTACCCAGGACAGGGTTCATGGCTACACCTTC
CASTQDRVHGYTF
>TRBJ1-3|.|TRBV28|once
TGTGCCAGCAGCCTAGTAGGACCTGGAAACACCATATATTTT
CASSLVGPGNTIYF
>TRBJ2-1|.|TRBV14|.
TGTGCCAGCAGCCACTTGTGGGTCAGGGAGGGGGGCAATGAGCAGTTCTTC
CASSHLWVREGGNEQFF
>TRBJ2-3|TRBD2|TRBV10-3|.
TGTGCCATCAGTGATGTAGCGGGAGTCGGGGATACGCAGTATTTT
CAISDVAGVGDTQYF
>TRBJ2-3|.|TRBV7-3|.
TGTGCCAGCAGCCCGGAGACTTTATCAGATACGCAGTATTTT
CASSPETLSDTQYF
>TRBJ2-2|TRBD2|TRBV9|.
TGTGCCAGCAGCGTCCAAACCGGGACTAGCGGGAACACCGGGGAGCTGTTTTTT
CASSVQTGTSGNTGELFF
>TRBJ2-1|.|TRBV6-5|.
TGTGCCAGCAGTTACAGGGGTTTAGGGAACAATGAGCAGTTCTTC
CASSYRGLGNNEQFF
>TRBJ1-3|TRBD1|TRBV19|.
TGTGCCAGTAGTACGCCGATGGGACAGCAACTCTCTGGAAACACCATATATTTT
CASSTPMGQQLSGNTIYF
>TRBJ2-7|.|TRBV6-1|.
TGTGCCAGCCGGGGGGCTATCTGGGAGCAGTACTTC
CASRGAIWEQYF
>TRBJ1-2|.|TRBV19|.
TGTGCCAGTAGTAGGCAGGGGAACTATGGCTACACCTTC
CASSRQGNYGYTF
>TRBJ1-1|.|TRBV6-6|.
TGTGCCAGCAGTTACGGGAACGAAGCTTTCTTT
CASSYGNEAFF
>TRBJ2-7|.|TRBV5-1|.
TGCGCCAGCAGCTTGTGGTCGGGAGCGGCAGAGCAGTACTTC
CASSLWSGAAEQYF
>TRBJ2-5|TRBD1|TRBV4-1|.
TGCGCCAGCAGCCAACGGGACAGGGGAACCCCATTCGAGACCCAGTACTTC
CASSQRDRGTPFETQYF